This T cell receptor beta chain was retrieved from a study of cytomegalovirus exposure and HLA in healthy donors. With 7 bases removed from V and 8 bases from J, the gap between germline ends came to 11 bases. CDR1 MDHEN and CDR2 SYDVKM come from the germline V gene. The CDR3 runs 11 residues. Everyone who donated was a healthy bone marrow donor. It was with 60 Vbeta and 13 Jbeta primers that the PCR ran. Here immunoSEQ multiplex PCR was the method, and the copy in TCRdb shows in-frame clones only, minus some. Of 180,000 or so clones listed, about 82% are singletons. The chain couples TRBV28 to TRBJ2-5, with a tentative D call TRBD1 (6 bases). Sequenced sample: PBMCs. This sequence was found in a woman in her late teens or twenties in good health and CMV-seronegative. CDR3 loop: CASNTGFTQYF. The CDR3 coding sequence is TGTGCCAGCAACACAGGGTTTACCCAGTACTTC. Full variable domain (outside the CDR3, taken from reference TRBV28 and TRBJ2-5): DVKVTQSSRYLVKRTGEKVFLECVQDMDHENMFWYRQDPGLGLRLIYFSYDVKMKEKGDIPEGYSVSREKKERFSLILESASTNQTSMYLCASNTGFTQYFGPGTRLLVL.